This T cell receptor beta chain was profiled in a study of cytomegalovirus exposure and HLA in healthy donors. General study results and limits: Later analysis suggested most CMV-associated TCR beta chains were HLA-restricted. In a later analysis, several top co-occurrence clusters appeared linked to parvovirus B19, influenza, CMV and Epstein-Barr virus.

With V trimmed by 0 bases and J by 0 bases, 4 bases remained unmatched. CDR3 length: 17 amino acids. CDR1 and CDR2 from the germline V gene are SGHRS and YFSETQ. Amplification used 60 Vbeta primers and 13 Jbeta primers. Only in-frame clones appear in the TCRdb table, and some are missing; sequencing was by immunoSEQ multiplex PCR. The sample holds some 80,000 clones, around a tenth seen once. Note on this clone: Its target is not known.

The source material was PBMCs. The V gene is TRBV5-1, the J gene TRBJ2-1; TRBD2 matches 9 bases. This TCR was recovered from a man between 60 and 75 years old in good health and CMV-seropositive. The CDR3 DNA follows: TGCGCCAGCAGCTTGGTTAATAGCGGGAGCTCCTACAATGAGCAGTTCTTC. Translation: CASSLVNSGSSYNEQFF.